These 27 T cell receptor beta chains were sequenced from one sample in a study of T cell repertoires in cytomegalovirus infection. Each CDR3 protein gets one entry after TCRdb re-called the reads with MiXCR. The sample has 150,000 to 200,000 distinct CDR3 sequences, around 15% seen once; the top ten hold about a quarter. The sequenced sample was PBMCs. All receptors derive from a human donor in good health (CMV status not recorded). Some clones in this sample may be carry-over from other donors' samples.

This sequence joins TRBV6-6 and TRBJ1-5; TRBD1 might be the D (6 bases). The CDR3 totals 16 residues. Germline V CDR1 and CDR2: MNHNY, SVGAGI (reference sequence). V was trimmed by 0 bases and J by 6 bases, leaving 15 bases between them. Here the CDR3 reads CASSYSPTGKGQPQHF. Written as DNA, the CDR3 is TGTGCCAGCAGTTACTCGCCAACAGGGAAAGGTCAGCCCCAGCATTTT.

The chain couples TRBV29-1 to TRBJ2-1; the match to TRBD1 covers 8 bases. CDR1 and CDR2 from the germline V gene are SQVTM and ANQGSEA. The CDR3 has 16 residues. V trimming: 4 bases; J trimming: 0 bases; junction bases outside the gene matches: 8. The CDR3 protein is CSVVGPRGLSYNEQFF. The CDR3 DNA is TGCAGCGTTGTGGGGCCCAGGGGGCTCTCCTACAATGAGCAGTTCTTC.

This clonotype was seen a handful of times. This chain connects TRBV7-9 to TRBJ1-1, with D uncertain. The CDR3 is 12 residues long. Trimming stripped 5 bases from V and 8 bases from J, with 12 bases between. Germline CDR1 SEHNR, CDR2 FQNEAQ (reference sequence). In DNA, the CDR3 is TGTGCCAGCAGCGTTCCAAGGTCCGAAGCTTTCTTT. Translated: CASSVPRSEAFF.

This clonotype was seen a handful of times. The gene calls are TRBV29-1 and TRBJ2-1; the match to TRBD2 covers 7 bases. The V gene end was trimmed by 6 bases and the J gene end by 12 bases; junction bases not matched to a gene: 23. This CDR3 contains 16 residues. CDR1 is SQVTM, CDR2 ANQGSEA, per germline. This CDR3 is CSVGSGRGFNNERQFF. The DNA for the CDR3 is TGCAGCGTGGGTTCGGGGCGGGGGTTCAACAATGAGCGGCAGTTCTTC.

The V and J genes are TRBV4-3 and TRBJ2-7, with D possibly TRBD1 on 7 matching bases. The germline gives CDR1 LGHNA, CDR2 YSLEER. The CDR3 has 16 residues. Trimming shortened V by 4 bases and J by 5 bases, and 21 bases separated the two germline ends. In DNA form, the CDR3 reads TGCGCCAGCAGCCTTGGGGCCGGGACAGCGGGCCACGAGCAGTACTTC. It specifies CASSLGAGTAGHEQYF.

This chain uses TRBV15 with TRBJ2-1; no definite D call. V lost 0 bases and J 6 bases, leaving 12 bases between the germline ends. The V gene's germline CDR1 is LNHNV and CDR2 YYDKDF (reference sequence). This CDR3 comprises 15 residues. CDR3 DNA sequence: TGTGCCACCAGCAGAGATCAGTCAGGTCTCAATGAGCAGTTCTTC. It codes for CATSRDQSGLNEQFF.

This clonotype turned up a few times. This chain links TRBV7-2 with TRBJ1-2; D not resolved. Per the germline V gene, CDR1 is SGHTA and CDR2 is FQGNSA. CDR3 length: 14 amino acids. With 1 base removed from V and 5 bases from J, the gap between germline ends came to 11 bases. The CDR3 region is CASSLDGRPYGYTF. CDR3 DNA: TGTGCCAGCAGCTTAGACGGACGGCCATATGGCTACACCTTC.

The rearrangement joins TRBV29-1 to TRBJ2-7; possible D gene TRBD1, 5 bases. CDR3 length equals 12 residues. Germline loops: CDR1 SQVTM, CDR2 ANQGSEA. Trimming removed 4 bases at V and 2 bases at J, with 9 bases between. The CDR3 spells CSVVGQPYEQYF. The CDR3 nucleotides read TGCAGCGTTGTGGGGCAGCCCTACGAGCAGTACTTC.

The CDR3, as DNA: TGCAGTGCCGCCACAGGGTCGGGAGGCTACACCTTC. As protein: CSAATGSGGYTF. The chain joins TRBV20-1 to TRBJ1-2; possible D gene TRBD1, 6 bases. The length of the CDR3 is 12 residues. Trimming removed 6 bases from V and 8 bases from J, with 16 bases in between. The germline gives CDR1 DFQATT, CDR2 SNEGSKA (reference sequence).

The chain combines TRBV20-1 with TRBJ2-7; D is uncertain. V lost 8 bases to trimming and J lost 5 bases, with 16 bases between them. Per germline, CDR1 DFQATT and CDR2 SNEGSKA (reference sequence). The CDR3 sequence is 12 residues long. The DNA for the CDR3 is TGCAGTCCCAGACGGAGAGAGAACGAGCAGTACTTC. This translates into CSPRRRENEQYF.

This clonotype has ten or more counts. The chain is built from TRBV11-1 and TRBJ2-1; D may be TRBD1 or TRBD2 (7 bases each). The length of the CDR3 is 15 residues. Trimming removed 3 bases from V and 2 bases from J, with 11 bases in between. Germline values: CDR1 SGHAT, CDR2 FQDESV (reference sequence). CDR3 coding DNA: TGTGCCAGCAGCTTCAGGGGGGGGACCTACAATGAGCAGTTCTTC. The encoded protein is CASSFRGGTYNEQFF.

The chain combines TRBV20-1 with TRBJ1-1; maybe TRBD1 (5 bases). Trimming pared 1 base from V and 2 bases from J, leaving 11 bases between. CDR3 length: 14 residues. The germline V gene encodes CDR1 DFQATT and CDR2 SNEGSKA (reference sequence). CDR3: CSARVGTANTEAFF. The CDR3, as DNA: TGCAGTGCTAGAGTCGGGACGGCAAACACTGAAGCTTTCTTT.

This clonotype was seen ten or more times. The V and J genes are TRBV7-2 and TRBJ2-1, with TRBD1 matching 8 bases. The trim removed 3 bases at V and 9 bases at J, leaving 7 bases unmatched. The CDR3 covers 14 residues. Germline V lookup: CDR1 SGHTA, CDR2 FQGNSA. The CDR3 is CASSFGRGRAEQFF. The CDR3 DNA is TGTGCCAGCAGCTTTGGCAGGGGGCGGGCTGAGCAGTTCTTC.

This chain joins TRBV15 and TRBJ2-7; 8 bases line up with TRBD2. Germline V CDR1 and CDR2: LNHNV, YYDKDF (reference sequence). V shed 5 bases and J 3 bases; nucleotides not matched to a gene: 9. The CDR3 runs to 15 residues. The CDR3 loop reads CATSGTSPGIYEQYF. CDR3 nucleotides: TGTGCCACCAGCGGGACTAGTCCTGGAATCTACGAGCAGTACTTC.

This clonotype has at least ten counts. The CDR3 bases are TGTGCCAGCAGTTTAATGCAAAGACTGGGCTATTCCTACGAGCAGTACTTC. Its translation: CASSLMQRLGYSYEQYF. V gene TRBV28 combines with J gene TRBJ2-7; D not certain. The ends were cut back, 2 bases at V and 1 base at J, with 18 bases in the middle. The CDR3 extends over 17 amino acids. CDR1 MDHEN and CDR2 SYDVKM come from the germline V gene.

The sample holds many counts of this clonotype. As DNA, the CDR3 is TGTGCCAGCAGCTTAGTGGGTAGCAGGTCCACAGATACGCAGTATTTT. The encoded protein is CASSLVGSRSTDTQYF. The V gene is TRBV7-2, the J gene TRBJ2-3; no definite D call. V shed 1 base and J shed 2 bases, with 13 bases lying between them. Germline values: CDR1 SGHTA, CDR2 FQGNSA. The CDR3 sequence is 16 residues long. Drawing the rest from reference TRBV7-2 and TRBJ2-3, the complete variable domain is GAGVSQSPSNKVTEKGKDVELRCDPISGHTALYWYRQSLGQGLEFLIYFQGNSAPDKSGLPSDRFSAERTGGSVSTLTIQRTQQEDSAVYLCASSLVGSRSTDTQYFGPGTRLTVL.

The J gene is TRBJ2-1, the V gene TRBV6-2 or TRBV6-3, with D possibly TRBD1 on 6 matching bases. CDR3 length: 15 amino acids. V lost 4 bases and J 3 bases, leaving 13 bases between the germline ends. Germline values: CDR1 MNHEY, CDR2 SVGEGT. The CDR3 region is CASSSPDRIYNEQFF. The CDR3 DNA follows: TGTGCCAGCAGTTCCCCAGACAGGATCTACAATGAGCAGTTCTTC.

This clonotype was seen repeatedly, ten times or more. This chain connects TRBV19 to TRBJ2-7; possibly TRBD1 for D (6 bases). Germline assignment: CDR1 LNHDA and CDR2 SQIVND (reference sequence). Trimming cost V 8 bases and J 1 base, with 15 bases left between them. The CDR3 loop spans 14 amino acids. The CDR3 region is CASAHGDRSYEQYF. The CDR3 nucleotides are TGTGCCAGTGCTCACGGAGACAGGTCCTACGAGCAGTACTTC.

The V and J genes are TRBV29-1 and TRBJ2-1; 11 bases align to TRBD1. V shed 7 bases and J 6 bases; nucleotides not matched to a gene: 2. This CDR3 contains 12 residues. Germline V gene sequence: CDR1 SQVTM, CDR2 ANQGSEA. CDR3 sequence: CSAGTGGNEQFF. CDR3 in DNA: TGCAGCGCTGGGACAGGGGGCAATGAGCAGTTCTTC.

The gene calls are TRBV14 and TRBJ1-6; D is unclear. Germline CDR1 is SGHDN and CDR2 is FVKESK. The CDR3 is made up of 16 amino acids. The ends were cut back, 1 base at V and 7 bases at J, with 14 bases in the middle. CDR3 nucleotides: TGTGCCAGCAGCCAAGGAGCTCTTATGAGGAATTCACCCCTCCACTTT. Translating it yields CASSQGALMRNSPLHF.

This chain connects TRBV12-3 or TRBV12-4 to TRBJ1-2; TRBD1 matches 8 bases. The CDR3 consists of 17 residues. V lost 2 bases and J lost 3; bases outside the gene matches: 11. The CDR3 protein is CASSLKLQGVFYYGYTF. The CDR3 coding sequence is TGTGCCAGCAGTTTAAAGTTACAGGGGGTGTTCTACTATGGCTACACCTTC.

V and J are TRBV14 and TRBJ2-7, with D tentatively TRBD1 (5 bases). The germline V gene has CDR1 SGHDN and CDR2 FVKESK. This CDR3 region has 14 residues. V was trimmed by 3 bases and J by 2 bases, leaving 11 bases between them. This CDR3 reads CASSHTGAPYEQYF. The CDR3, as DNA: TGTGCCAGCAGCCATACAGGCGCCCCCTACGAGCAGTACTTC. Drawing the rest from reference TRBV14 and TRBJ2-7, the complete variable domain is EAGVTQFPSHSVIEKGQTVTLRCDPISGHDNLYWYRRVMGKEIKFLLHFVKESKQDESGMPNNRFLAERTGGTYSTLKVQPAELEDSGVYFCASSHTGAPYEQYFGPGTRLTVT.

The V gene is TRBV28, the J gene TRBJ1-2; 7 bases agree with TRBD1. The trim removed 6 bases at V and 13 bases at J, leaving 8 bases unmatched. The V gene's germline CDR1 is MDHEN and CDR2 SYDVKM. The CDR3 runs to 11 residues. The CDR3 spells CASSSQGFFTF. In nucleotides, the CDR3 is TGTGCCAGCAGCTCACAGGGGTTTTTCACCTTC.

This clonotype has a count of ten or more. The J gene is TRBJ2-7, the V gene TRBV7-6; 9 bases fit TRBD2. The CDR3 length is 14 residues. Germline V gives CDR1 SGHVS, CDR2 FNYEAQ. The J segment lost 5 bases and the V segment lost 5 bases, leaving 7 bases of the junction unmatched. The CDR3 DNA reads TGTGCCAGCAGCCGAAGCGGGGGGAGCCACGAGCAGTACTTC. Protein sequence: CASSRSGGSHEQYF.

At least ten counts were recorded for this clonotype. The chain combines TRBV7-2 with TRBJ2-7, with D perhaps given as TRBD1 or TRBD2 (6 bases each). V gave up 1 base and J gave up 4 bases, with 17 bases separating them. Germline V gene lookup returns CDR1 SGHTA and CDR2 FQGNSA. The CDR3 spans 16 residues. CDR3 DNA sequence: TGTGCCAGCAGCTTAGGAGGGGGGAGTTTGAAGTACGAGCAGTACTTC. This translates into CASSLGGGSLKYEQYF.

This clonotype was seen many times. This chain connects TRBV5-5 to TRBJ2-2; TRBD2 is a possible D gene (6 bases). V gave up 6 bases and J gave up 0 bases, with 21 bases separating them. Germline CDR1 SGHKS, CDR2 YYEKEE (reference sequence). The CDR3 runs 18 residues. The CDR3 DNA follows: TGTGCCAGCACTCTACGGGACTCCAAGTTCGCGAACACCGGGGAGCTGTTTTTT. Residues: CASTLRDSKFANTGELFF.

This clonotype was observed a few times. The chain is built from TRBV2 and TRBJ1-6; D gene uncertain. CDR3 size: 11 residues. Trimming stripped 1 base from V and 13 bases from J, with 5 bases between. Germline CDR1 SNHLY, CDR2 FYNNEI. CDR3 in amino acids: CASSEVLPLHF. CDR3 DNA: TGTGCCAGCAGTGAAGTGCTCCCCCTCCACTTT.